One sample yielded the 23 T cell receptor beta chains listed below, sequenced in a study of cytomegalovirus exposure and HLA in healthy donors. PCR was performed using 60 Vbeta and 13 Jbeta primers. The assay was immunoSEQ multiplex PCR, and TCRdb's table has in-frame clones only and misses some. This repertoire shows about 130,000 clones, roughly two thirds found once; its top ten account for 1.6%. The sample consisted of PBMCs. Receptors originate from a man aged 25-40 years in good health and CMV-seropositive.

V gene TRBV2 combines with J gene TRBJ2-1; unclear D gene. Germline V lookup: CDR1 SNHLY, CDR2 FYNNEI. Trimming removed 1 base at V and 7 bases at J, with 11 bases between. The CDR3 is 14 amino acids. As DNA, the CDR3 is TGTGCCAGCAGTGAAGGGGCAGGTGGGAATGAGCAGTTCTTC. It specifies CASSEGAGGNEQFF.

V gene TRBV6-5 combines with J gene TRBJ2-3; D gene uncertain. CDR3 length: 12 residues. The germline V gene encodes CDR1 MNHEY and CDR2 SVGAGI. V lost 0 bases and J 6 bases, leaving 4 bases between the germline ends. As DNA, the CDR3 is TGTGCCAGCAGTTACTCACGGGATACGCAGTATTTT. This sequence encodes CASSYSRDTQYF.

Comment on this clone: Other DNA sequences in this specimen translate into the identical CDR3. V usage is TRBV28 and J usage is TRBJ2-1; the match to TRBD2 covers 7 bases. The CDR3 is 15 amino acids. Germline-derived CDR1 and CDR2 are MDHEN and SYDVKM. V lost 3 bases to trimming and J lost 4 bases; unmatched junction nucleotides: 6. The CDR3 spells CASSFGGRGYNEQFF. The CDR3 nucleotides read TGTGCCAGCAGTTTTGGCGGGAGAGGGTACAATGAGCAGTTCTTC.

This rearrangement joins TRBV7-9 to TRBJ1-2; 9 nucleotides align to TRBD1. Per the germline V gene, CDR1 is SEHNR and CDR2 is FQNEAQ (reference sequence). Trimming at V came to 7 bases and at J to 2 bases, leaving 8 bases not matched to a gene. The CDR3 totals 15 residues. The CDR3 loop reads CASTLGTGWNYGYTF. The DNA for the CDR3 is TGTGCCAGCACCCTAGGGACAGGGTGGAACTATGGCTACACCTTC.

The chain combines TRBV7-8 with TRBJ1-4; D is possibly TRBD1 (6 bases). The V gene lost 0 bases and the J gene lost 3 bases, with 11 bases spanning the gap. Germline CDR1 is SGHVS and CDR2 is FQNEAQ. CDR3 length: 16 amino acids. The CDR3 protein is CASSLALTGANEKLFF. The CDR3 DNA reads as TGTGCCAGCAGCTTAGCTTTGACAGGCGCTAATGAAAAACTGTTTTTT. The variable domain in full, with the rest retrieved from reference TRBV7-8 and TRBJ1-4, is GAGVSQSPRYKVAKRGQDVALRCDPISGHVSLFWYQQALGQGPEFLTYFQNEAQLDKSGLPSDRFFAERPEGSVSTLKIQRTQQEDSAVYLCASSLALTGANEKLFFGSGTQLSVL.

This rearrangement joins TRBV7-2 to TRBJ2-3, with D possibly being TRBD2 (6 bases). This CDR3 is 14 amino acids long. With 3 bases removed from V and 4 bases from J, the gap between germline ends came to 11 bases. The germline gives CDR1 SGHTA, CDR2 FQGNSA. CDR3 amino acids: CASSFGGWADTQYF. CDR3 DNA sequence: TGTGCCAGCAGCTTCGGGGGTTGGGCAGATACGCAGTATTTT.

This clone has more than one count but fewer than ten. V gene TRBV9 combines with J gene TRBJ1-1; no clear D. CDR3 length: 15 residues. V was cut by 0 bases and J by 3 bases, with 12 bases left in between. Germline CDR1 SGDLS, CDR2 YYNGEE. DNA of the CDR3: TGTGCCAGCAGCGTAGCGCCGCGAGCGGACACTGAAGCTTTCTTT. Its translation is CASSVAPRADTEAFF.

The chain links TRBV19 to TRBJ1-5; D is ambiguous. Germline CDR1 is LNHDA and CDR2 is SQIVND (reference sequence). This CDR3 has 13 amino acids. Trimming removed 7 bases at V and 1 base at J, with 8 bases between. CDR3 nucleotides: TGTGCCAGTACCTTTGAGAGCAATCAGCCCCAGCATTTT. Translated: CASTFESNQPQHF.

V and J are TRBV7-9 and TRBJ2-1, with TRBD1 as a possible D gene (5 bases). This CDR3 is 14 amino acids long. The germline CDR1 and CDR2 sequences are SEHNR and FQNEAQ (reference sequence). Trimming left V 9 bases short and J 3 bases short, with 15 bases between. The CDR3 DNA follows: TGTGCCAGTACAAAGACAGCCGGCTACAATGAGCAGTTCTTC. Translating gives CASTKTAGYNEQFF.

This chain uses TRBV5-4 with TRBJ2-3; the D is unclear. Germline V CDR1 and CDR2: SGHNT, YYREEE (reference sequence). CDR3 size: 12 residues. Trimming pared 5 bases from V and 2 bases from J, leaving 6 bases between. Here the CDR3 reads CASSQYTDTQYF. The CDR3 nucleotides are TGTGCCAGCAGTCAGTACACAGATACGCAGTATTTT. The complete variable domain, with remaining parts taken from reference TRBV5-4 and TRBJ2-3, reads ETGVTQSPTHLIKTRGQQVTLRCSSQSGHNTVSWYQQALGQGPQFIFQYYREEENGRGNFPPRFSGLQFPNYSSELNVNALELDDSALYLCASSQYTDTQYFGPGTRLTVL.

The chain couples TRBV2 to TRBJ2-5; D is possibly TRBD2 (6 bases). Trimming removed 6 bases at V and 2 bases at J, with 10 bases between. The CDR3 runs 13 residues. Germline CDR1 is SNHLY and CDR2 is FYNNEI. CDR3 nucleotides: TGTGCCAGCAGCCTAGGAGGGCAAGAGACCCAGTACTTC. It is translated as CASSLGGQETQYF.

The V and J genes are TRBV15 and TRBJ2-3; tentatively, D is TRBD1 (5 bases). Germline-derived CDR1 and CDR2 are LNHNV and YYDKDF (reference sequence). There are 16 residues in the CDR3. Trimming took 2 bases from V and 4 from J, leaving 16 bases between them. The CDR3 is CATSRHWQGMADTQYF. As DNA, the CDR3 is TGTGCCACCAGCAGACATTGGCAGGGAATGGCAGATACGCAGTATTTT.

The rearrangement links TRBV29-1 to TRBJ2-1; 7 nucleotides match TRBD2. V lost 0 bases and J lost 3; bases outside the gene matches: 11. Germline-derived CDR1 and CDR2 are SQVTM and ANQGSEA. This CDR3 has 17 residues. As DNA, the CDR3 is TGCAGCGTTGAAGACCCCCGCCGGGACTACTACTACAATGAGCAGTTCTTC. This codes for CSVEDPRRDYYYNEQFF.

This chain uses TRBV10-3 with TRBJ2-5; 8 nucleotides agree with TRBD1. This CDR3 has 14 residues. V dropped 8 bases and J dropped 5; count of bases not matched to a gene: 10. Germline CDR1 and CDR2: ENHRY and SYGVKD. The CDR3 DNA reads as TGTGCCATCTCTGAGACAGGGGATAGGGAGACCCAGTACTTC. It translates to CAISETGDRETQYF.

The gene calls are TRBV5-1 and TRBJ2-5; 13 positions match TRBD2. Germline V gives CDR1 SGHRS, CDR2 YFSETQ. This CDR3 spans 15 amino acids. V gave up 2 bases and J gave up 3 bases; unmatched junction bases: 1. CDR3 bases: TGCGCCAGCAGCTTCGGGACTAGCGGGGAAGAGACCCAGTACTTC. Translated, it gives CASSFGTSGEETQYF.

This clone appeared once. CDR3 sequence (DNA): TGTGCCAGCAGTCGACAGGTTTATAGCAATCAGCCCCAGCATTTT. It codes for CASSRQVYSNQPQHF. The rearrangement links TRBV2 to TRBJ1-5, with D possibly matching TRBD1 (6 bases). This CDR3 spans 15 amino acids. CDR1 and CDR2 (germline): SNHLY, FYNNEI. V lost 5 bases to trimming and J lost 0 bases, with 11 bases between them.

The V call is TRBV5-1, the J call TRBJ1-4; 8 nucleotides line up with TRBD1. The CDR3 has 13 amino acids. The V gene end was trimmed by 6 bases and the J gene end by 8 bases; junction bases not matched to a gene: 6. The V gene's germline CDR1 is SGHRS and CDR2 YFSETQ. The DNA for the CDR3 is TGCGCCAGCACAGGACAGGGAAGAGAAAAACTGTTTTTT. This sequence encodes CASTGQGREKLFF.

This chain joins TRBV6-1 and TRBJ2-7, with D possibly matching TRBD1 (5 bases). Germline V gene sequence: CDR1 MNHNS, CDR2 SASEGT. V dropped 1 base and J dropped 3 bases, with 10 bases sitting between them. This CDR3 contains 14 residues. CDR3 sequence reads: CASSEVETDYEQYF. CDR3 in DNA: TGTGCCAGCAGTGAAGTAGAGACAGACTACGAGCAGTACTTC.

This clone has a handful of counts. V is TRBV6-1 and J is TRBJ1-4, with a weak D call TRBD1 (6 bases). Germline CDR1 is MNHNS and CDR2 is SASEGT. The CDR3 extends over 14 amino acids. The ends were cut back, 8 bases at V and 14 bases at J, with 24 bases in the middle. The CDR3 protein is CASAGQPNEKRLFF. The CDR3 region has the DNA TGTGCCAGCGCCGGACAGCCCAATGAAAAACGTCTGTTTTTT.

This sequence joins TRBV19 and TRBJ1-5; 9 nucleotides match TRBD1. This CDR3 is 15 amino acids long. The germline V gene encodes CDR1 LNHDA and CDR2 SQIVND (reference sequence). The trim removed 6 bases at V and 0 bases at J, leaving 3 bases unmatched. DNA for the CDR3: TGTGCCAGTAGGGGACAGGGCGCTAGCAATCAGCCCCAGCATTTT. Translating it yields CASRGQGASNQPQHF.

The rearrangement links TRBV5-1 to TRBJ2-5, with 10 bases aligning to TRBD2. The end of the DNA is better explained by TRBJ2-7, so the J call may be wrong. In germline, CDR1 is SGHRS, CDR2 YFSETQ. This CDR3 is built from 16 residues. Here the CDR3 reads CASSLALAGPSYEQYF. The CDR3 region has the DNA TGCGCCAGCAGCTTGGCACTAGCGGGACCTTCCTACGAGCAGTACTTC.

This clone has a single count. This chain uses TRBV18 with TRBJ1-2; perhaps TRBD1 as D (5 bases). Germline V gives CDR1 KGHSH, CDR2 LQKENI. This CDR3 is built from 17 residues. The V end was cut by 4 bases, the J end by 0 bases, with 18 bases between. The CDR3 DNA follows: TGTGCCAGCTCACGAATATCGGACACCGCGGCTAACTATGGCTACACCTTC. As protein: CASSRISDTAANYGYTF.

About this clone itself: The junction departs from the called germline gene at one end, perhaps through a read error. This sequence joins TRBV7-9 and TRBJ1-5; TRBD1 aligns across 8 bases. CDR3 size: 13 residues. Germline V gene data show CDR1 as SEHNR and CDR2 as FQNEAQ (reference sequence). The DNA of the CDR3 is TGTTCCAGCGGCGGACAGGGAAAACAGCCCCAGCATTTT. This codes for CSSGGQGKQPQHF. The variable domain in full, with the rest retrieved from reference TRBV7-9 and TRBJ1-5, is DTGVSQNPRHKITKRGQNVTFRCDPISEHNRLYWYRQTLGQGPEFLTYFQNEAQLEKSRLLSDRFSAERPKGSFSTLEIQRTEQGDSAMYLCSSGGQGKQPQHFGDGTRLSIL.